One sample yielded the 29 T cell receptor beta chains listed below, sequenced in a study of T cell repertoires in cytomegalovirus infection. Their antigen targets remain unknown. In TCRdb, the reads were re-called with MiXCR into one record per CDR3 protein. The sample yields a few hundred thousand distinct CDR3 sequences, around 35% seen once. Sequenced material: cultured PBMCs, taken from culture after CMV antigen stimulation. The receptors originated from a human donor in good health (CMV status not recorded). Some clones in this sample may be carry-over from other donors' samples.

In this sample, this clonotype turned up a few times. The chain recombines TRBV19 with TRBJ2-2; the match to TRBD1 covers 8 bases. The CDR3 contains 14 residues. The germline V gene encodes CDR1 LNHDA and CDR2 SQIVND (reference sequence). The V gene end was trimmed by 6 bases and the J gene end by 3 bases; junction bases not matched to a gene: 3. The CDR3 region has the DNA TGTGCCAGTAGGATACAGGGGGACACCGGGGAGCTGTTTTTT. It yields the protein CASRIQGDTGELFF.

There are a few counts of this clonotype. V and J are TRBV7-2 and TRBJ2-2; weak D call: TRBD1 (6 bases). This CDR3 is 17 amino acids long. Germline V lookup: CDR1 SGHTA, CDR2 FQGNSA. The V and J ends lost 5 bases and 5 bases respectively, with 21 bases between them. CDR3 nucleotide sequence: TGTGCCAGCAGCCGTGGCTGGGACACCGCACTTACCGGGGAGCTGTTTTTT. The encoded protein is CASSRGWDTALTGELFF.

This clonotype was counted only a few times. The rearrangement uses TRBV6-8 and TRBJ1-5; TRBD1 is a possible D gene (5 bases). The CDR3 covers 14 residues. V dropped 1 base and J dropped 9 bases, with 13 bases sitting between them. The germline V gene encodes CDR1 MNHGY and CDR2 SAAAGT. The CDR3 reads CASSYYSPGRPQHF. The CDR3 nucleotides read TGTGCCAGCAGTTACTATTCCCCAGGGCGGCCCCAGCATTTT.

The chain couples TRBV6-1 to TRBJ1-1; 9 bases match TRBD1. The germline gives CDR1 MNHNS, CDR2 SASEGT. This CDR3 comprises 14 residues. Trimming at V came to 6 bases and at J to 5 bases, leaving 7 bases not matched to a gene. The CDR3 is CASRTGTGNTEAFF. The CDR3 bases are TGTGCCAGCAGGACCGGGACAGGGAATACTGAAGCTTTCTTT.

This clonotype was seen a few times. J is TRBJ2-3 and V is TRBV6-2 or TRBV6-3, with a weak D call TRBD2 (6 bases). The CDR3 is made up of 15 amino acids. Germline values: CDR1 MNHEY, CDR2 SVGEGT. Trimming shortened V by 7 bases and J by 2 bases, and 16 bases separated the two germline ends. The CDR3 region is CASIRNGGITDTQYF. The CDR3, as DNA: TGTGCCAGCATCCGAAATGGCGGGATCACAGATACGCAGTATTTT.

This clonotype was seen a handful of times. The rearrangement joins TRBV27 to TRBJ2-3; 7 bases fit TRBD2. The CDR3 is 16 amino acids. Per germline, CDR1 MNHEY and CDR2 SMNVEV (reference sequence). J gave up 2 bases and V 1 base, and 6 bases lay outside the gene matches. The CDR3: CASSLWGGRVTDTQYF. The CDR3 DNA reads as TGTGCCAGCAGTTTATGGGGCGGGAGAGTCACAGATACGCAGTATTTT.

The chain combines TRBV6-2 or TRBV6-3 with TRBJ1-5; no clear D gene. The germline CDR1 and CDR2 sequences are MNHEY and SVGEGT. The V gene lost 1 base and the J gene lost 5 bases, with 6 bases spanning the gap. The CDR3 is 13 residues long. This chain's CDR3 is CASSYFFDQPQHF. In DNA form, the CDR3 reads TGTGCCAGCAGTTACTTTTTTGATCAGCCCCAGCATTTT.

The genes are TRBV10-2 and TRBJ2-1; 10 positions agree with TRBD2. V lost 2 bases and J lost 5; bases outside the gene matches: 3. The germline gives CDR1 WSHSY, CDR2 SAAADI. The CDR3 has 15 residues. The chain's CDR3 is CASSEPGLADNEQFF. The DNA of the CDR3 is TGCGCCAGCAGTGAGCCAGGACTAGCGGACAATGAGCAGTTCTTC.

The CDR3 spells CASSSADRVNSPLHF. As DNA, the CDR3 is TGTGCCAGCAGCTCCGCGGACAGGGTAAATTCACCCCTCCACTTT. The V and J genes are TRBV7-9 and TRBJ1-6; TRBD1 matches at 8 bases. V lost 4 bases, J lost 7 bases, and 6 bases stayed unmatched. Germline V gene sequence: CDR1 SEHNR, CDR2 FQNEAQ (reference sequence). CDR3 length equals 15 residues.

The rearrangement links TRBV7-2 to TRBJ1-2, with D perhaps TRBD1 (6 bases). CDR1 and CDR2 (germline): SGHTA, FQGNSA. CDR3 size: 12 residues. Trimming took off 5 bases at V and 10 bases at J, with 14 bases between the two ends. CDR3: CASSESGATYTF. In nucleotides, the CDR3 is TGTGCCAGCAGCGAATCGGGGGCGACCTACACCTTC. Complete variable domain (other parts from reference TRBV7-2 and TRBJ1-2): GAGVSQSPSNKVTEKGKDVELRCDPISGHTALYWYRQSLGQGLEFLIYFQGNSAPDKSGLPSDRFSAERTGGSVSTLTIQRTQQEDSAVYLCASSESGATYTFGSGTRLTVV.

The V and J genes are TRBV15 and TRBJ2-1; the match to TRBD2 covers 8 bases. In germline, CDR1 is LNHNV, CDR2 YYDKDF (reference sequence). The CDR3 has 15 residues. V gave up 6 bases and J gave up 8 bases; unmatched junction bases: 12. CDR3 amino acids: CATRTPGLGTDEQFF. The CDR3 DNA follows: TGTGCCACCAGGACCCCGGGACTAGGGACGGATGAGCAGTTCTTC. Drawing the rest from reference TRBV15 and TRBJ2-1, the complete variable domain is DAMVIQNPRYQVTQFGKPVTLSCSQTLNHNVMYWYQQKSSQAPKLLFHYYDKDFNNEADTPDNFQSRRPNTSFCFLDIRSPGLGDTAMYLCATRTPGLGTDEQFFGPGTRLTVL.

J is TRBJ2-5 and V is TRBV12-3 or TRBV12-4, with 13 bases aligning to TRBD2. There are 17 residues in the CDR3. V lost 7 bases to trimming and J lost 0 bases; unmatched junction nucleotides: 8. The CDR3 loop is CASNKATSGRNQETQYF. The CDR3 region has the DNA TGTGCCAGCAACAAAGCGACTAGCGGGAGGAACCAAGAGACCCAGTACTTC.

The chain combines TRBV6-1 with TRBJ2-1; 7 nucleotides agree with TRBD1. Trimming took 5 bases from V and 7 from J; bases not matched to a gene: 14. CDR3 length: 16 residues. The V gene's germline CDR1 is MNHNS and CDR2 SASEGT. DNA for the CDR3: TGTGCCAGCAGTCTTTTAAACAGGGGTCCGTATAATGAGCAGTTCTTC. It yields the protein CASSLLNRGPYNEQFF.

This clonotype was counted between two and nine times. This chain connects TRBV30 to TRBJ1-5, with TRBD1 identical over 8 bases. Germline V gene lookup returns CDR1 GTSNPN and CDR2 SVGIG (reference sequence). This CDR3 has 14 residues. With V trimmed by 0 bases and J by 6 bases, 4 bases remained unmatched. The CDR3 DNA reads as TGTGCCTGGAGTGTGGGACAGGCAAGTCAGCCCCAGCATTTT. Encoded protein: CAWSVGQASQPQHF.

The chain has TRBV7-2 and TRBJ2-7; TRBD1 matches 7 bases. This CDR3 comprises 14 residues. Looked up from germline, CDR1 is SGHTA and CDR2 is FQGNSA. J was trimmed by 11 bases and V by 1 base; bases with no gene match: 11. CDR3 region: CASSLGQQGSPEYF. CDR3 DNA: TGTGCCAGCAGCTTAGGTCAACAGGGGTCCCCCGAGTACTTC.

The rearrangement uses TRBV12-3 or TRBV12-4 and TRBJ1-6; 8 bases match TRBD1. The trim removed 6 bases at V and 9 bases at J, leaving 16 bases unmatched. This CDR3 spans 17 amino acids. The CDR3 loop is CASRPGQGQVMSSPLHF. The CDR3 DNA is TGTGCCAGCAGACCCGGACAGGGCCAAGTGATGAGTTCACCCCTCCACTTT.

The chain uses TRBV30 and TRBJ2-2; 7 nucleotides match TRBD2. V shed 2 bases, J shed 7 bases, and the junction held 7 bases outside the gene matches. CDR3 size: 14 residues. Germline V gene lookup returns CDR1 GTSNPN and CDR2 SVGIG (reference sequence). The DNA of the CDR3 is TGTGCCTGGAGTCTTACTAGCGCCGGCGGGGAGCTGTTTTTT. Translation: CAWSLTSAGGELFF.

The CDR3, as DNA: TGCGCCAGTACAAGGGGGGTAGCCTACAATGAGCAGTTCTTC. Translation gives CASTRGVAYNEQFF. This chain joins TRBV5-1 and TRBJ2-1, with D tentatively TRBD1 or TRBD2 (6 bases each). The germline V gene encodes CDR1 SGHRS and CDR2 YFSETQ. This CDR3 has 14 residues. V lost 8 bases and J 2 bases, leaving 14 bases between the germline ends. Looking up the rest from reference TRBV5-1 and TRBJ2-1 gives the full variable domain: KAGVTQTPRYLIKTRGQQVTLSCSPISGHRSVSWYQQTPGQGLQFLFEYFSETQRNKGNFPGRFSGRQFSNSRSEMNVSTLELGDSALYLCASTRGVAYNEQFFGPGTRLTVL.

This clonotype showed up many times. The chain joins TRBV11-2 to TRBJ2-7; possible D gene TRBD2, 6 bases. The CDR3 contains 14 residues. CDR1 is SGHAT, CDR2 FQNNGV, per germline. V dropped 2 bases and J dropped 2 bases, with 10 bases sitting between them. CDR3 sequence: CASSLRGGTYEQYV. The CDR3, as DNA: TGTGCCAGCAGCTTAAGAGGCGGGACCTACGAGCAGTACGTC.

The V and J genes are TRBV19 and TRBJ1-2; possibly TRBD1 for D (6 bases). Germline values: CDR1 LNHDA, CDR2 SQIVND (reference sequence). This CDR3 is 15 amino acids long. The ends were cut back, 1 base at V and 2 bases at J, with 11 bases in the middle. The CDR3 DNA reads as TGTGCCAGTAGTATAGTTCAGGGGTCGAACTATGGCTACACCTTC. Its protein is CASSIVQGSNYGYTF.

As to this clonotype: This may be a read error, as it is one base from a much larger clone. V is TRBV12-5 and J is TRBJ2-1; 12 bases agree with TRBD2. Germline V CDR1 and CDR2: LGHNT, FRNRAP. V was clipped by 7 bases and J by 4 bases; unmatched bases: 11. The CDR3 consists of 17 residues. CDR3 sequence (DNA): TGTGCTAGTGCCCACCCCGAAGGGACTAGCGGGTACAATGAGCAGTTCTTC. The encoded protein is CASAHPEGTSGYNEQFF.

The chain combines TRBV12-3 or TRBV12-4 with TRBJ1-1, with a weak D call TRBD1 (6 bases). V gave up 3 bases and J gave up 1 base, with 15 bases separating them. The CDR3 is 16 amino acids. The CDR3 protein is CASSFGGLGGNTEAFF. The CDR3 nucleotides are TGTGCCAGCAGTTTCGGGGGGCTGGGTGGGAACACTGAAGCTTTCTTT.

This clonotype was observed many times. The rearrangement uses TRBV7-2 and TRBJ1-1; 8 bases are a match to TRBD1. The CDR3 has 15 residues. CDR1 and CDR2 (germline): SGHTA, FQGNSA. V shed 5 bases and J 1 base; nucleotides not matched to a gene: 6. The CDR3 loop is CASSNDRGPNTEAFF. The CDR3 DNA is TGTGCCAGCAGCAACGACAGGGGCCCGAACACTGAAGCTTTCTTT.

This clonotype was observed many times. This chain joins TRBV4-3 and TRBJ1-3, with D tentatively TRBD1 (5 bases). With 0 bases removed from V and 1 base from J, the gap between germline ends came to 7 bases. Germline CDR1 LGHNA, CDR2 YSLEER. The length of the CDR3 is 15 residues. The CDR3: CASSQEEGSGNTIYF. The DNA of the CDR3 is TGCGCCAGCAGCCAAGAGGAGGGGTCTGGAAACACCATATATTTT.

This clonotype was seen many times. This chain uses TRBV7-2 with TRBJ1-4; D is unresolved. The V gene lost 2 bases and the J gene lost 1 base, with 5 bases spanning the gap. The CDR3 loop spans 14 amino acids. In germline, CDR1 is SGHTA, CDR2 FQGNSA. The CDR3 is CASSLRGTNEKLFF. The CDR3 coding sequence is TGTGCCAGCAGCTTACGCGGAACTAATGAAAAACTGTTTTTT.

This chain uses TRBV5-4 with TRBJ2-7; D unresolved. CDR1 is SGHNT, CDR2 YYREEE, per germline (reference sequence). The CDR3 has 15 amino acids. Trimming removed 1 base from V and 0 bases from J, with 11 bases in between. Written as DNA, the CDR3 is TGTGCCAGCAGCTTGAGTGGGTCAGCCTCCTACGAGCAGTACTTC. Amino acids: CASSLSGSASYEQYF.

This chain connects TRBV27 to TRBJ1-1, with 8 bases fitting TRBD1. V dropped 5 bases and J dropped 8; count of bases not matched to a gene: 10. The length of the CDR3 is 14 residues. Per the germline V gene, CDR1 is MNHEY and CDR2 is SMNVEV (reference sequence). Here the CDR3 reads CASSPSDREAEAFF. The CDR3 nucleotides are TGTGCCAGCAGTCCATCGGACAGGGAGGCAGAAGCTTTCTTT.

This rearrangement joins TRBV4-1 to TRBJ2-1, with 11 bases matching TRBD2. Looked up from germline, CDR1 is MGHRA and CDR2 is YSYEKL. Germline trimming cut 5 bases from V and 8 bases from J; bases unmatched to any gene: 11. The CDR3 length is 16 residues. The CDR3 nucleotides read TGCGCCAGCAGCGGAAGCGGACTAGCGGGTATCGATGAGCAGTTCTTC. This gives the protein CASSGSGLAGIDEQFF.

This clonotype came up a few times. The chain employs TRBV20-1 and TRBJ2-5; TRBD2 agrees at 11 bases. The V gene's germline CDR1 is DFQATT and CDR2 SNEGSKA (reference sequence). The V and J ends lost 6 bases and 5 bases, in that order; junction bases with no gene match: 8. The CDR3 has 14 residues. Here the CDR3 DNA reads TGCAGTGCCCCAACTAGCGGGAGTCTGGAGACCCAGTACTTC. This gives the protein CSAPTSGSLETQYF.